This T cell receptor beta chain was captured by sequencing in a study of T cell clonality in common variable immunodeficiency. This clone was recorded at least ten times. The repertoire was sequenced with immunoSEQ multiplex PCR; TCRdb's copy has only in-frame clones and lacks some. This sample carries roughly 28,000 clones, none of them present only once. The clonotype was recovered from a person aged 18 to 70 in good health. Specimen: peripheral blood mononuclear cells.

CDR3 residues: CSAREIQGAGQPQHF. CDR3 DNA, as far as it was read: TGCAGTGCTAGAGAAATACAGGGGGCTGGGCAGCCC. The chain joins TRBV20-1 to TRBJ1-5; 9 positions match TRBD1. The missing CDR3 end, 3 residues past where the read stops, is filled in from the germline J gene. CDR3 size: 15 residues. Germline values: CDR1 DFQATT, CDR2 SNEGSKA (reference sequence). The J segment lost 7 bases and the V segment lost 0 bases, leaving 7 bases of the junction unmatched.